Listed below are T cell receptor beta chains from one sample, sequenced in a study of PD-L1 blockade in urothelial cancer. Data came from immunoSEQ multiplex PCR; TCRdb stores just in-frame clones and leaves some out. This table holds tens of thousands of clones, 75% to 90% found once. The sample was PBMCs, taken around atezolizumab (anti-PD-L1) treatment. All receptors come from a man in his sixties with urothelial cancer. Both conserved end residues are part of each CDR3. The D gene is left open where the match is weak. Size values are once, few and many counts, or a class for expanded clones, and some rows have none.

TRBJ2-7 | TRBD2 | TRBV7-2 | NA | TGTGCCAGCAGCCGGAGCGGGAGGGCCTACGAGCAGTACTTC | CASSRSGRAYEQYF
TRBJ2-7 | NA | TRBV6-5 | NA | TGTGCCAGCAGTTACGAAGAGACAGGAAGCTACGAGCAGTACTTC | CASSYEETGSYEQYF
TRBJ1-4 | TRBD1 | TRBV7-9 | NA | TGTGCCAGCAGCTACCGGGACAGGGGAGGTGAAAAACTGTTTTTT | CASSYRDRGGEKLFF
TRBJ1-2 | NA | TRBV6-5 | NA | TGTGCCAGCAGCCCTAGGGGTAACTATGGCTACACCTTC | CASSPRGNYGYTF
TRBJ1-4 | NA | TRBV19 | NA | TGTGCCAGTAGTACTCCGCAGGGCAACGGTGAAAAACTGTTTTTT | CASSTPQGNGEKLFF
TRBJ1-2 | NA | TRBV7-2 | NA | TGTGCCAGCAGCTTAGCCACAACAGGGTTCTATGGCTACACCTTC | CASSLATTGFYGYTF
TRBJ1-4 | NA | TRBV29-1 | NA | TGCAGCGTTGAAGCCGGGAGTGAAAAACTGTTTTTT | CSVEAGSEKLFF
TRBJ1-5 | NA | TRBV18 | NA | TGTGCCAGCTCCTCAACCGAAGGGGGCAATCAGCCCCAGCATTTT | CASSSTEGGNQPQHF
TRBJ1-6 | NA | TRBV9 | NA | TGTGCCAGCAGCATCCGGACAGTTAATTCACCCCTCCACTTT | CASSIRTVNSPLHF
TRBJ2-7 | NA | TRBV6-5 | NA | TGTGCCAGCCGAACGATCTCAGGCTCCTACGAGCAGTACTTC | CASRTISGSYEQYF
TRBJ1-5 | NA | TRBV27 | NA | TGTGCCAGCAGTTTATTTGGCAGGTACAATCAGCCCCAGCATTTT | CASSLFGRYNQPQHF
TRBJ1-5 | NA | TRBV4-1 | NA | TGCGCCAGCAGCCAAGATCACGAGACAGGGCCCCAGCATTTT | CASSQDHETGPQHF
TRBJ1-6 | TRBD1 | TRBV6-6 | NA | TGTGCCAGCAGCCGCCCGGACAGGGGAGGCAATTCACCCCTCCACTTT | CASSRPDRGGNSPLHF
TRBJ1-2 | NA | TRBV18 | NA | TGTGCCAGCTCTCCCCGGCAGGCTTCAAATAACTATGGCTACACCTTC | CASSPRQASNNYGYTF
TRBJ2-1 | TRBD2 | TRBV7-3 | NA | TGTGCCAGCAGCTTAACGGGGACTAGCAATGAGCAGTTCTTC | CASSLTGTSNEQFF
TRBJ1-2 | NA | TRBV2 | NA | TGTGCCAGCAGTCTAACAGGGCAAGGCTACACCTTC | CASSLTGQGYTF
TRBJ2-3 | TRBD1 | TRBV5-4 | NA | TGTGCCAGCAGCTTGGGAGGGGGCATGCCCACAGATACGCAGTATTTT | CASSLGGGMPTDTQYF
TRBJ1-2 | TRBD1 | TRBV5-1 | NA | TGCGCCAGCAGCTGGAACAGGGGGCTACGATATGGCTACACCTTC | CASSWNRGLRYGYTF
TRBJ2-4 | NA | TRBV6-1 | once | TGTGCCAGCAGTGAAGGAGGGTCCAAAAACATTCAGTACTTC | CASSEGGSKNIQYF
TRBJ2-1 | TRBD2 | TRBV9 | NA | TGTGCCAGCAGCGTAGCAGGACTAGCTCATCAGCAGTTCTTC | CASSVAGLAHQQFF
TRBJ1-5 | TRBD1 | TRBV27 | NA | TGTGCCAGCAGTTTTTCAGGGGGCCGGAATCAGCCCCAGCATTTT | CASSFSGGRNQPQHF
TRBJ1-3 | TRBD1 | TRBV6-4 | NA | TGTGCCAGCAGTAACTACACCGGACAGGGGCCTGGAAACACCATATATTTT | CASSNYTGQGPGNTIYF
TRBJ1-5 | NA | TRBV29-1 | NA | TGCAGCGTTTCAGGGGATAGCAATCAGCCCCAGCATTTT | CSVSGDSNQPQHF
TRBJ2-7 | TRBD1 | TRBV18 | NA | TGTGCCAGCTCACCACGGGCACAGGGGGCGTTCGAGCAGTACTTC | CASSPRAQGAFEQYF
TRBJ1-1 | NA | TRBV6-4 | NA | TGTGCCAGCAGTCTGAACCGGGACACTGAAGCTTTCTTT | CASSLNRDTEAFF
TRBJ2-2 | NA | TRBV6-5 | NA | TGTGCCAGCACCAGTCAGATGAACACCGGGGAGCTGTTTTTT | CASTSQMNTGELFF
TRBJ2-3 | TRBD1 | TRBV5-1 | NA | TGCGCCAGCAGCTTGGCGGACAGGGGGCAAGATACGCAGTATTTT | CASSLADRGQDTQYF
TRBJ2-5 | NA | TRBV9 | NA | TGTGCCAGCAGCGGACACGGCTTAGAGACCCAGTACTTC | CASSGHGLETQYF
TRBJ2-7 | TRBD1 | TRBV4-1 | NA | TGCGCCAGCAGCCAGCCCACAGGGGAACACGAGCAGTACTTC | CASSQPTGEHEQYF
TRBJ2-7 | TRBD1 | TRBV6-1 | NA | TGTGCCAGCAGTATCGACCAGGGGGCCTACGAGCAGTACTTC | CASSIDQGAYEQYF
TRBJ2-3 | NA | TRBV7-8 | NA | TGTGCCAGCAGCTCACGGACAGAGCGAGCCACAGATACGCAGTATTTT | CASSSRTERATDTQYF
TRBJ2-5 | TRBD2 | TRBV12-5 | NA | TGTGCTAGTGGCAAAACCGGGACTAGCGGGAGACTCCAAGAGACCCAGTACTTC | CASGKTGTSGRLQETQYF
TRBJ2-5 | TRBD1 | TRBV6-4 | once | TGTGCCAGCAGTTTCCCCTGGCCAGGGGGACAAAACCTCCAAGAGACCCAGTACTTC | CASSFPWPGGQNLQETQYF
TRBJ2-2 | NA | TRBV6-5 | NA | TGTGCCAGCAGGAGACAGTCCGGGGAGCTGTTTTTT | CASRRQSGELFF
TRBJ1-2 | NA | TRBV5-8 | NA | TGTGCCAGCAGCTTGTCAACAAAGTCTGTCTATGGCTACACCTTC | CASSLSTKSVYGYTF
TRBJ2-3 | NA | TRBV5-1 | few | TGCGCCAGCAGCTTGGTGCGGGACAGCTTCACAGATACGCAGTATTTT | CASSLVRDSFTDTQYF
TRBJ2-3 | TRBD1 | TRBV11-3 | NA | TGTGCCAGCAGCTTGGACAGGGGGTTGTCAGATACGCAGTATTTT | CASSLDRGLSDTQYF
TRBJ2-7 | NA | TRBV19 | NA | TGTGCCAGTAGTCCGCGAGGTAGTCTTACGGCGTACGAGCAGTACTTC | CASSPRGSLTAYEQYF
TRBJ2-5 | TRBD2 | TRBV5-1 | NA | TGCGCCAGCAGCATAACCGGGACTAGCGGGGGTGGAGAGACCCAGTACTTC | CASSITGTSGGGETQYF
TRBJ1-1 | TRBD1 | TRBV7-2 | NA | TGTGCCAGCAGCTGGGGACAGGGGAACACTGAAGCTTTCTTT | CASSWGQGNTEAFF
TRBJ2-6 | NA | TRBV7-3 | NA | TGTGCCAGCAGCTTAGCCAAAGACAGGATCTCTGGGGCCAACGTCCTGACTTTC | CASSLAKDRISGANVLTF
TRBJ2-1 | NA | TRBV6-4 | NA | TGTGCCAGCAGTGAAGGCCCGGAAGCGGACAATGAGCAGTTCTTC | CASSEGPEADNEQFF
TRBJ1-4 | TRBD1 | TRBV2 | NA | TGTGCCAGCAGCACAGGGGGGGTGGAAAAACTGTTTTTT | CASSTGGVEKLFF
TRBJ1-1 | NA | TRBV28 | few | TGTGCCAGCAGCTCGAACACTGAAGCTTTCTTT | CASSSNTEAFF
TRBJ2-3 | TRBD2 | TRBV6-4 | few | TGTGCCAGCAGTGAAGGTTTCAGCGGGAGTGGCACAGATACGCAGTATTTT | CASSEGFSGSGTDTQYF
TRBJ2-1 | NA | TRBV7-9 | NA | TGTGCCAGCAGCTTTAGCGGATACAATGAGCAGTTCTTC | CASSFSGYNEQFF
TRBJ1-1 | NA | TRBV19 | NA | TGTGCCAGTAGCCGAACGACAGTGAACACTGAAGCTTTCTTT | CASSRTTVNTEAFF
TRBJ1-1 | NA | TRBV5-1 | NA | TGCGCCAGCAGCTTGGGGACAGAAAACATGAACACTGAAGCTTTCTTT | CASSLGTENMNTEAFF
TRBJ2-1 | NA | TRBV5-1 | NA | TGCGCCAGCAGCTTGGCCGGGGACTACAATGAGCAGTTCTTC | CASSLAGDYNEQFF
TRBJ2-2 | TRBD1 | TRBV12-5 | NA | TGTGCTAGTGGTTTGGCTCGGACAGGGGGCACCACCGGGGAGCTGTTTTTT | CASGLARTGGTTGELFF
TRBJ2-5 | TRBD1 | TRBV5-1 | NA | TGCGCCAGCAGTCCCCGACAGGGATGGGGGGAGACCCAGTACTTC | CASSPRQGWGETQYF
TRBJ1-1 | NA | TRBV5-5 | NA | TGTGCCAGCAGCCTGGTCCATGCGGGGATGACTGAAGCTTTCTTT | CASSLVHAGMTEAFF
TRBJ1-3 | TRBD1 | TRBV7-8 | NA | TGTGCCAGCAGCTTAAGGGACAGATCACTCTCTGGAAACACCATATATTTT | CASSLRDRSLSGNTIYF
TRBJ2-7 | NA | TRBV30 | few | TGTGCCTGGAGTAAACCGCCAGGGGTGCTCGAAAAGCCCTACGAGCAGTACTTC | CAWSKPPGVLEKPYEQYF